This TCR beta chain comes out of a study of OX40 agonist ivuxolimab in advanced cancers. Across the study: At doses from 0.01 to 10 mg/kg, patients were given intravenous ivuxolimab every 2 weeks. Dose-escalation patients were diagnosed with hepatocellular carcinoma, melanoma, renal cell cancer or head and neck cancer.

The CDR3 has 16 amino acids. CDR1 is GTSNPN and CDR2 is SVGIG in the germline V gene (reference sequence). The V segment lost 4 bases and the J segment 0 bases; nucleotides outside the gene matches: 6. Whole-study results and caveats: In the expanded peripheral T cells, antigen specificity was never determined. Blood T cells, both CD4+ and CD8+, expanded clonally by week 6 at 0.1 to 3.0 mg/kg.

Concerning this clone itself: As yet, its antigen is unknown.

Method: immunoSEQ multiplex PCR; TCRdb's copy keeps in-frame clones and lacks some. The repertoire consists of approximately 74,000 clones, with about nine tenths occurring once and the leading ten covering 0.25% to 0.35%. The source of this sequence is an adult with an advanced solid tumor such as melanoma, head and neck, liver or kidney cancer. Sequencing was performed on CD4+ or CD8+ T cells sorted from blood, taken in a trial of the OX40 agonist ivuxolimab. The chain has TRBV30 and TRBJ2-3, with 11 bases that match TRBD1. CDR3: CAWTQGQGESTDTQYF. In nucleotides, the CDR3 is TGTGCCTGGACCCAGGGACAGGGGGAAAGCACAGATACGCAGTATTTT. Full variable domain (outside the CDR3, taken from reference TRBV30 and TRBJ2-3): SQTIHQWPATLVQPVGSPLSLECTVEGTSNPNLYWYRQAAGRGLQLLFYSVGIGQISSEVPQNLSASRPQDRQFILSSKKLLLSDSGFYLCAWTQGQGESTDTQYFGPGTRLTVL.